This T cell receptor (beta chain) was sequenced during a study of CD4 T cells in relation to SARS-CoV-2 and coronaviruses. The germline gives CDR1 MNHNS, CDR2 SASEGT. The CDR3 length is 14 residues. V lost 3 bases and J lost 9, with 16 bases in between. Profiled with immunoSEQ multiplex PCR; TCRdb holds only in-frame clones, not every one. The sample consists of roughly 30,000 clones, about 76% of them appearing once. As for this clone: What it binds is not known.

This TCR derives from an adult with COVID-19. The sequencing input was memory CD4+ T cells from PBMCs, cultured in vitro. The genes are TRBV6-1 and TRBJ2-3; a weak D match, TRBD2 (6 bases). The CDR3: CASSEARGGQTQYF. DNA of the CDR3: TGTGCCAGCAGTGAGGCTCGGGGAGGACAAACGCAGTATTTT.